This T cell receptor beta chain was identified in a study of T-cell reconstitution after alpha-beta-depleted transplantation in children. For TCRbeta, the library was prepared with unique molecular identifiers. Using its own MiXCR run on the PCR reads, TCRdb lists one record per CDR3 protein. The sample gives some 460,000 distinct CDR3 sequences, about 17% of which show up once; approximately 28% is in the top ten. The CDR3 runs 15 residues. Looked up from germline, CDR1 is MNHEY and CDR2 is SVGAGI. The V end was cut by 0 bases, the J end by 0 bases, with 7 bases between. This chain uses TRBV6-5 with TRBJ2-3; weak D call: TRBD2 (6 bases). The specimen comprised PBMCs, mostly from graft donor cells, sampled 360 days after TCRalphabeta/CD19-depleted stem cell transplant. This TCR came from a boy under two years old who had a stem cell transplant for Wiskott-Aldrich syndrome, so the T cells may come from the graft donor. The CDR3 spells CASSYSAGSTDTQYF. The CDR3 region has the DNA TGTGCCAGCAGTTACTCGGCGGGGAGCACAGATACGCAGTATTTT.